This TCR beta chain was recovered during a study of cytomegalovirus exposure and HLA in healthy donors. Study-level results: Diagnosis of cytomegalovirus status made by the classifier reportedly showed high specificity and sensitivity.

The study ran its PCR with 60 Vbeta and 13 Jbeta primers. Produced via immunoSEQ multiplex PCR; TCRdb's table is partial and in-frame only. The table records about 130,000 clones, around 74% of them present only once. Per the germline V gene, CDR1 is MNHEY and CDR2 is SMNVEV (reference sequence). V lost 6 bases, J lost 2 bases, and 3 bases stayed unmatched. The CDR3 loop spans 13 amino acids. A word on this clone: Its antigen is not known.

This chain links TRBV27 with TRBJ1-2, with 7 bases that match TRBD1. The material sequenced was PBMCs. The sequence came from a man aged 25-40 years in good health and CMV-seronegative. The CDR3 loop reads CASRVDRNYGYTF. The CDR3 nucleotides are TGTGCCAGCAGGGTGGACAGGAACTATGGCTACACCTTC.